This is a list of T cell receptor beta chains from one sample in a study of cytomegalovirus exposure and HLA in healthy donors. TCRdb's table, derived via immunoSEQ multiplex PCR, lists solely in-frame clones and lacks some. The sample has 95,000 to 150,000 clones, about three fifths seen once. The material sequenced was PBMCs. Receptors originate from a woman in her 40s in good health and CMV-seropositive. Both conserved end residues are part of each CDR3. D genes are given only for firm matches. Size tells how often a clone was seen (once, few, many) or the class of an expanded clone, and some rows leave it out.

CASSLAGGSTDTQYF	TGCGCCAGCAGCTTGGCGGGAGGGAGCACAGATACGCAGTATTTT	TRBV5-1	TRBJ2-3	.	TRBD2
CASSLAGGPSYEQYF	TGTGCTAGCAGCTTAGCGGGAGGGCCATCCTACGAGCAGTACTTC	TRBV7-7	TRBJ2-7	.	TRBD2
CASSERGYGTGELFF	TGTGCCAGCAGTGAAAGAGGGTATGGCACCGGGGAGCTGTTTTTT	TRBV6-1	TRBJ2-2	few	.
CASSLLAGTYNEQFF	TGCGCCAGCAGCTTGCTAGCGGGAACTTACAATGAGCAGTTCTTC	TRBV5-1	TRBJ2-1	few	TRBD2
CASRQQETQYF	TGTGCCAGTCGACAGCAAGAGACCCAGTACTTC	TRBV19	TRBJ2-5	once	.
CASGRTGGDEKLFF	TGCGCCAGCGGACGCACAGGGGGTGATGAAAAACTGTTTTTT	TRBV5-1	TRBJ1-4	few	TRBD1
CASGRGRNTEAFF	TGTGCCAGCGGGCGTGGGAGGAACACTGAAGCTTTCTTT	TRBV9	TRBJ1-1	.	.
CASSLGTYTDTQYF	TGTGCCAGCAGCTTGGGTACCTACACAGATACGCAGTATTTT	TRBV5-4	TRBJ2-3	once	.
CASSERGTSSSGELFF	TGTGCCAGCAGTGAGCGGGGGACTTCCTCCAGCGGGGAGCTGTTTTTT	TRBV25-1	TRBJ2-2	once	TRBD2
CASTYSGGLTYEQYF	TGTGCCAGCACTTACAGCGGGGGGCTTACCTACGAGCAGTACTTC	TRBV27	TRBJ2-7	.	TRBD2
CASSETGITYEQYF	TGTGCCAGCAGTGAAACGGGGATCACCTACGAGCAGTACTTC	TRBV25-1	TRBJ2-7	once	.
CASSRSGGSNQPQHF	TGTGCCAGCAGCCGCTCCGGGGGGTCCAATCAGCCCCAGCATTTT	TRBV6-6	TRBJ1-5	.	.
CAWSDPGAGYTF	TGTGCCTGGAGCGATCCAGGGGCAGGCTACACCTTC	TRBV30	TRBJ1-2	few	.
CASSGQGADYGYTF	TGTGCCAGCAGTGGACAGGGGGCGGACTATGGCTACACCTTC	TRBV2	TRBJ1-2	.	TRBD1
CASREGQLNTEAFF	TGCGCCAGCAGGGAGGGACAGCTCAACACTGAAGCTTTCTTT	TRBV5-1	TRBJ1-1	few	TRBD1
CAWSVRWLAGESTDTQYF	TGTGCCTGGAGTGTACGATGGCTAGCGGGGGAGAGCACAGATACGCAGTATTTT	TRBV30	TRBJ2-3	few	TRBD2
CASSLEARDGETQYF	TGCGCCAGCAGCTTGGAGGCCCGAGACGGGGAGACCCAGTACTTC	TRBV5-1	TRBJ2-5	.	.
CASSQGPTGGGQPQHF	TGTGCCAGCAGCCAAGGGCCGACAGGGGGAGGTCAGCCCCAGCATTTT	TRBV4-2	TRBJ1-5	.	TRBD1
CSVDGDRGIHGYTF	TGCAGCGTTGATGGGGACAGGGGGATCCATGGCTACACCTTC	TRBV29-1	TRBJ1-2	.	TRBD1
CASGTGVVPQYF	TGTGCCAGCGGGACAGGGGTGGTGCCCCAGTACTTC	TRBV7-8	TRBJ2-5	.	TRBD1
CASSIGTATLEAFF	TGCGCCAGCAGCATCGGGACAGCGACCCTTGAAGCTTTCTTT	TRBV5-1	TRBJ1-1	.	TRBD1
CASSLLAGAVETQYF	TGCGCCAGCAGCTTACTAGCGGGGGCGGTTGAGACCCAGTACTTC	TRBV5-1	TRBJ2-5	.	TRBD2
CASSAGLADPNEQFF	TGTGCCAGCAGTGCCGGACTAGCGGATCCCAATGAGCAGTTCTTC	TRBV6-4	TRBJ2-1	.	TRBD2
CASSTQLAGGPQTQYF	TGTGCCAGCAGCACACAACTAGCGGGGGGGCCGCAGACCCAGTACTTC	TRBV5-4	TRBJ2-5	once	TRBD2
CASSEGNEGQPQHF	TGTGCCAGCAGTGAGGGGAACGAGGGCCAGCCCCAGCATTTT	TRBV2	TRBJ1-5	.	.
CASSTGQGQNYGYTF	TGTGCCAGTAGCACCGGACAGGGACAAAACTATGGCTACACCTTC	TRBV19	TRBJ1-2	few	TRBD1